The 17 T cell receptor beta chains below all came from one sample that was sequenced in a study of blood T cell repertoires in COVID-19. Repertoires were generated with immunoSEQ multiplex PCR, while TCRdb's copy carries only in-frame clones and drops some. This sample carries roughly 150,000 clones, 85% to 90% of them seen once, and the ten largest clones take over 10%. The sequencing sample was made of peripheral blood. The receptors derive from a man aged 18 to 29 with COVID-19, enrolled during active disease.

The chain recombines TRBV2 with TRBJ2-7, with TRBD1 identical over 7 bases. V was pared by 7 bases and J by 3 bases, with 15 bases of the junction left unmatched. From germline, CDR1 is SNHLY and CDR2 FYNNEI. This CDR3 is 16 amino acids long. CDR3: CASTPTPGQTNYEQYF. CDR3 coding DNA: TGTGCCAGCACACCTACCCCGGGACAGACCAACTACGAGCAGTACTTC.

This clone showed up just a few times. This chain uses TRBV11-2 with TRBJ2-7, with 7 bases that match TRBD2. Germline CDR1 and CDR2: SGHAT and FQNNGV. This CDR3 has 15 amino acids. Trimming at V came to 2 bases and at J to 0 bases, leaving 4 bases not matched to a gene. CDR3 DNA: TGTGCCAGCAGCTTAAGGCTAGCGGCCTCCTACGAGCAGTACTTC. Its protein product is CASSLRLAASYEQYF.

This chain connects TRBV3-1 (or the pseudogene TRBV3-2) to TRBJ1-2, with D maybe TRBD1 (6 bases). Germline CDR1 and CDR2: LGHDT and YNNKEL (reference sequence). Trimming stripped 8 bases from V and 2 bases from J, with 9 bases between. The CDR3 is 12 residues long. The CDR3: CASGQRNYGYTF. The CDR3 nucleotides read TGTGCCAGCGGACAGCGAAACTATGGCTACACCTTC.

CDR3 residues: CATSSYSGNTIYF. The CDR3 nucleotides are TGTGCCACCAGCAGTTACTCTGGAAACACCATATATTTT. The chain recombines TRBV15 with TRBJ1-3, with D uncertain. The length of the CDR3 is 13 residues. Germline loops: CDR1 LNHNV, CDR2 YYDKDF (reference sequence). V dropped 3 bases and J dropped 0 bases, with 3 bases sitting between them.

CDR3 loop: CSVGPGQGGETQYF. CDR3 DNA sequence: TGCAGCGTGGGGCCAGGACAGGGTGGAGAGACCCAGTACTTC. V gene TRBV29-1 combines with J gene TRBJ2-5; 8 nucleotides align to TRBD1. The germline V gene encodes CDR1 SQVTM and CDR2 ANQGSEA. The CDR3 loop spans 14 amino acids. The V and J ends lost 6 bases and 4 bases, in that order; junction bases with no gene match: 10. Supplemented by reference TRBV29-1 and TRBJ2-5, the full variable domain reads SAVISQKPSRDICQRGTSLTIQCQVDSQVTMMFWYRQQPGQSLTLIATANQGSEATYESGFVIDKFPISRPNLTFSTLTVSNMSPEDSSIYLCSVGPGQGGETQYFGPGTRLLVL.

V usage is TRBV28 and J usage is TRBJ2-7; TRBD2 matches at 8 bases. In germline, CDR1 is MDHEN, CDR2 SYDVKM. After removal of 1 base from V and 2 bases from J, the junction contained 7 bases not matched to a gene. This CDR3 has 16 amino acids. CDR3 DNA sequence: TGTGCCAGCAGTTTATCGGGACTAGGGTTAACCTACGAGCAGTACTTC. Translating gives CASSLSGLGLTYEQYF.

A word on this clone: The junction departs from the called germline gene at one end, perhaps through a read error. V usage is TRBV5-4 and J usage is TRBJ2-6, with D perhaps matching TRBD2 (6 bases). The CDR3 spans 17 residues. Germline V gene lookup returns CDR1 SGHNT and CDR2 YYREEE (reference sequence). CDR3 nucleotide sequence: TGTGCCAGCAGTTTGGGACTTACCTACTCTGGGGCCAACGTCCTGACTTTC. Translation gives CASSLGLTYSGANVLTF. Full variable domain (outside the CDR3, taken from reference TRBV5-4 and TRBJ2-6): ETGVTQSPTHLIKTRGQQVTLRCSSQSGHNTVSWYQQALGQGPQFIFQYYREEENGRGNFPPRFSGLQFPNYSSELNVNALELDDSALYLCASSLGLTYSGANVLTFGAGSRLTVL.

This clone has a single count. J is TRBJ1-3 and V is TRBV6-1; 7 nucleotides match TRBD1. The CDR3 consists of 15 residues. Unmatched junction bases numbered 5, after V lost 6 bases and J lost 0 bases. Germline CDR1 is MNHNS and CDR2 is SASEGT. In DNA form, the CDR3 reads TGTGCCAGCAGGAATCCAGGGGGCTCTGGAAACACCATATATTTT. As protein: CASRNPGGSGNTIYF.

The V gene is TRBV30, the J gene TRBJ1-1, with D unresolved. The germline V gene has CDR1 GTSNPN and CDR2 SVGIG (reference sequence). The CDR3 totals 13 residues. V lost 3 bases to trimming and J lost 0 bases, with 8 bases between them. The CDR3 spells CAWRDGMNTEAFF. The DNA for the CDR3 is TGTGCCTGGAGGGACGGGATGAACACTGAAGCTTTCTTT.

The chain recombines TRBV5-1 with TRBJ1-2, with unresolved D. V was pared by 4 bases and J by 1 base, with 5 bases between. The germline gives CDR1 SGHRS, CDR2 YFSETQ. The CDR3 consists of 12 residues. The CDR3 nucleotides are TGCGCCAGCAGCATGAGTAACTATGGCTACACCTTC. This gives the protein CASSMSNYGYTF.

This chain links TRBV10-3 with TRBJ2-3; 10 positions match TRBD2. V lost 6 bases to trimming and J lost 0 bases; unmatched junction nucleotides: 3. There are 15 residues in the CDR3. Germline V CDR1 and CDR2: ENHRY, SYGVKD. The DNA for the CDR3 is TGTGCCATCAGCGTAGCGGGAGGTAGCACAGATACGCAGTATTTT. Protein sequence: CAISVAGGSTDTQYF.

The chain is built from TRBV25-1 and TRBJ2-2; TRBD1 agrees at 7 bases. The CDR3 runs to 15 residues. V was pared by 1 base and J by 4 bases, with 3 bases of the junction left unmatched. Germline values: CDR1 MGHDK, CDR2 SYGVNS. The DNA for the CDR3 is TGTGCCAGCAGTGAATTAAGGGGGCCCACCGGGGAGCTGTTTTTT. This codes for CASSELRGPTGELFF. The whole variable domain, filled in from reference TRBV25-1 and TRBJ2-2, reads EADIYQTPRYLVIGTGKKITLECSQTMGHDKMYWYQQDPGMELHLIHYSYGVNSTEKGDLSSESTVSRIRTEHFPLTLESARPSHTSQYLCASSELRGPTGELFFGEGSRLTVL.

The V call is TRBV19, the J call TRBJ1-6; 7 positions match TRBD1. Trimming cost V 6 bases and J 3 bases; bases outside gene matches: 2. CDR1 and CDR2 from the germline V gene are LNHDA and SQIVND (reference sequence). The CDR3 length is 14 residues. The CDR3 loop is CASRDRDYNSPLHF. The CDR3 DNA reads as TGTGCCAGTAGAGACAGGGACTATAATTCACCCCTCCACTTT.

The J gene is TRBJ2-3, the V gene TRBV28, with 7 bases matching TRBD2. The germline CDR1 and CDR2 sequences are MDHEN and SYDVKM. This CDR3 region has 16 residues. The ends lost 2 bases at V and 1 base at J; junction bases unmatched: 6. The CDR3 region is CASSLKSSGGTDTQYF. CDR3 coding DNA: TGTGCCAGCAGTTTAAAGTCGAGCGGGGGCACAGATACGCAGTATTTT.

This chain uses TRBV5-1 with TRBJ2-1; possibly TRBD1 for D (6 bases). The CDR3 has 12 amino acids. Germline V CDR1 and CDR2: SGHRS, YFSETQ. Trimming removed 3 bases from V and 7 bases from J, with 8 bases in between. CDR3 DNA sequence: TGCGCCAGCAGCTCACAGGGTAATGAGCAGTTCTTC. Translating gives CASSSQGNEQFF.

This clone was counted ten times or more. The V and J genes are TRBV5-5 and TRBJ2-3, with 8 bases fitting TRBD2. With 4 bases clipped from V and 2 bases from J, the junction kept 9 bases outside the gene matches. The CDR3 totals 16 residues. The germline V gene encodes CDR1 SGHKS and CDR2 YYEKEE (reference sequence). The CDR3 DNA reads TGTGCCAGCAGCGTTAAAGCGGGAGTCTTCACAGATACGCAGTATTTT. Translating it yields CASSVKAGVFTDTQYF.

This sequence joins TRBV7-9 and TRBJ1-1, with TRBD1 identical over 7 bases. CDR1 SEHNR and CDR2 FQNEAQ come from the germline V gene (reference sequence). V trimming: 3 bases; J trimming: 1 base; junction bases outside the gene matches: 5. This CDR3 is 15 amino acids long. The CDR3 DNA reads TGTGCCAGCAGCTTTGAGGGGGCAGGGAACACTGAAGCTTTCTTT. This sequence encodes CASSFEGAGNTEAFF.